The T cell receptor beta chain described here comes from a study of blood T cell repertoires in COVID-19. Study summary: From the United States, Italy and Spain came samples of acute and convalescent COVID-19.

Only in-frame clones appear in the TCRdb table, and some are missing; sequencing was by immunoSEQ multiplex PCR. The table records roughly 180,000 clones, roughly 85% of them present only once. The length of the CDR3 is 15 residues. V gave up 7 bases and J gave up 3 bases; unmatched junction bases: 7. The germline V gene has CDR1 SQVTM and CDR2 ANQGSEA. Enrollment of patients from Seattle took place during active infection, with longitudinal follow-up. The sequence came from a woman between 50 and 59 years old with COVID-19, enrolled during active disease. Sample: peripheral blood. This chain joins TRBV29-1 and TRBJ2-5; 14 bases line up with TRBD2. The CDR3 reads CSGWTSGGTKETQYF. In DNA form, the CDR3 reads TGCAGCGGGTGGACTAGCGGGGGGACTAAAGAGACCCAGTACTTC.